Given below is one T cell receptor beta chain in context. The protocol was immunoSEQ multiplex PCR, while the TCRdb copy is restricted to in-frame clones and leaves out a portion. The repertoire holds over 250,000 clones, with approximately 88% as singletons. The data belong to a study of blood T cell repertoires in COVID-19. Study-level background: Nucleic acid was either cDNA or gDNA, and it came from T cells, B-cell-depleted T cells, or PBMCs.

The age range of participants was about 18 to 90 years, with residence in approximately 25 US areas. The CDR3 length is 15 residues. The J segment lost 4 bases and the V segment lost 3 bases, leaving 9 bases of the junction unmatched. Germline-derived CDR1 and CDR2 are SQVTM and ANQGSEA. The chain joins TRBV29-1 to TRBJ1-2; TRBD1 matches 9 bases. The TCR sequence derives from a woman between 18 and 30 years old who had recovered from COVID-19. The source material was PBMCs or T cells enriched from blood (not recorded which). This CDR3 reads CSVDKVDRGSYGYTF. The CDR3 DNA reads as TGCAGCGTTGATAAAGTGGACAGGGGATCCTATGGCTACACCTTC.